This entry is about one TCR beta chain. This clonotype was observed a few times. Its specific antigen is unknown. Base qualities are not provided; no much larger clone lies one nucleotide away. This specimen comes from a study of blood T cells in healthy people across ages (dated by TCRdb to about 2015). Concerning the study at large: In model experiments, roughly one uniquely barcoded TCR beta cDNA molecule per two T cells was captured by template switching. Age-related changes in TCR beta repertoire diversity were measured in the study by deep sequencing normalized with unique cDNA molecular identifiers. Four age groups were formed from the donors: young (average approximately 15 years), middle-aged (around 40), aged (62) and long-lived (roughly 81). To avoid experimental bias, donors of different ages were spread randomly across the sequencing lanes. Using the same blood draw, the study looked at two additional independent replicas of 1 million unique cDNA reads for two donors, one aged 18 to 30 and the other aged 80 or older.

Reading from cysteine to phenylalanine, the CDR3 counts 15 amino acids. The DNA shown is the 45-base CDR3, in frame from base 1. The germline ends are 9 bases apart after V is trimmed by 3 bases and J by 0 bases. Library generation was performed with 5' RACE. The second PCR ran for about 6 to 12 cycles and used a J-beta primer mix along with a sample-barcoded 5' primer. A unique molecular identifier was introduced onto each TCR beta cDNA molecule by a template-switch 5' adaptor carrying 12 random nucleotides. Each sample yielded at least 3 million CDR3-containing paired-end reads. First-strand cDNA was synthesized from all RNA with the Mint cDNA synthesis kit, primed by a TRBC-specific oligonucleotide. Following uracil-DNA glycosylase treatment, a first 18-cycle PCR with universal primers M1SS and BC2_uni_R was performed on all cDNA. Under the source paper's analysis protocol: Normalization of each sample was performed by random selection of 1 million high-quality reads, each carrying a distinct molecular identifier. Instead of being binned into consensus sequences, reads with shared molecular identifiers were discarded. MiTCR, run with a Q25 quality threshold and the strictest error-elimination algorithm, handled CDR3 identification, clonotype clustering and error correction. A nonparametric unseen species model using Euler transformation provided a lower-bound estimate of total TCR beta diversity. TCRdb reworked the public reads: Q25 trimming with fastp, MiXCR clone assembly, productive beta chains retained. Entries are consolidated by CDR3 protein sequence, retaining the most common genes and DNA. For this entry, the V and J calls and clone size follow TCRdb and not the study's own pipeline. This sample has 1.8 million or so distinct CDR3 sequences in its table, and approximately 40% of those were observed once. Of the sample, 23% is held by the ten largest clones.

General findings and caveats noted by the study authors: Estimates of total diversity based on one million sequenced T cells were considered lower bounds and underestimates. Because donor CMV infection status was unknown, age-related changes in expanded clonotypes were potentially confounded. Since profiling was done on bulk unsorted PBMCs, naive and antigen-experienced compartments could not be conclusively compared. Compared with the aged group, the long-lived group had more naive CD4+ T cells, fewer expanded clones and increased TCR diversity, suggesting age selection. Observed TCR beta diversity correlated strongly with the percentage of naive T cells measured by flow cytometry. Observed TCR beta diversity per million T cells fell roughly linearly with age, and a significant reduction was already apparent by age approximately 40.

The donors were 40 or so Caucasian individuals from Russia, aged about 6 to 100 years, who were systemically healthy. Ten milliliters of peripheral blood were collected from each donor into EDTA-treated Vacutainer tubes. Ficoll-Paque density-gradient centrifugation was used to isolate PBMCs, with at least 6.5 million per sample. Trizol reagent was used to extract total RNA from PBMCs, with at least 5.5 micrograms per sample. Naive CD45RAhigh/CD27high T cell percentages were measured by flow cytometry on a PBMC aliquot from every donor. The TCR originated in a human donor in good health. The sequenced sample was blood. This chain joins TRBV12-3 or TRBV12-4 to TRBJ1-5; the D segment cannot be called with confidence. In nucleotide form, the sequence is TGTGCCAGCAGTTTGTTCTGGGGTAGCAATCAGCCCCAGCATTTT. Translated, this is CASSLFWGSNQPQHF.